The 32 T cell receptor beta chains presented below share a single source sample, sequenced in a study of T cell responses to AZD1222 COVID-19 vaccine. Method: immunoSEQ multiplex PCR; TCRdb's copy keeps in-frame clones and lacks some. The profile shows 250,000 to 300,000 clones, approximately 94% of them singletons. The material was peripheral blood, obtained 28 days after the second AZD1222 dose. The receptors were gathered from an adult who received the AZD1222 COVID-19 vaccine.

The sample holds many counts of this clone. The J gene is TRBJ2-2, the V gene TRBV11-2; 8 bases fit TRBD2. The germline V gene has CDR1 SGHAT and CDR2 FQNNGV. The trim removed 6 bases at V and 3 bases at J, leaving 6 bases unmatched. CDR3 size: 15 residues. This CDR3 reads CASRPTSGYTGELFF. The CDR3 DNA reads as TGTGCCAGCAGACCTACTAGCGGTTACACCGGGGAGCTGTTTTTT.

The rearrangement links TRBV7-2 to TRBJ2-5; D might be TRBD2 (6 bases). The germline V gene has CDR1 SGHTA and CDR2 FQGNSA. This CDR3 comprises 12 residues. V lost 5 bases to trimming and J lost 5 bases, with 9 bases between them. The CDR3 DNA sequence: TGTGCCAGCAGCCAAGGAGGGGAGACCCAGTACTTC. It yields the protein CASSQGGETQYF.

The rearrangement joins TRBV7-2 to TRBJ2-7; the match to TRBD1 covers 9 bases. Germline values: CDR1 SGHTA, CDR2 FQGNSA. The ends lost 4 bases at V and 5 bases at J; junction bases unmatched: 6. The CDR3 is made up of 14 amino acids. For the CDR3, the DNA is TGTGCCAGCAGCTCCTACGGGACAGGGAACGAGCAGTACTTC. As protein: CASSSYGTGNEQYF.

The chain is built from TRBV6-5 and TRBJ2-2, with D maybe TRBD1 (5 bases). The CDR3 has 16 amino acids. The germline V and J ends were trimmed by 2 bases and 1 base, with 11 bases remaining between them. From germline, CDR1 is MNHEY and CDR2 SVGAGI. The CDR3 is CASSYGALMNTGELFF. The CDR3 nucleotides are TGTGCCAGCAGTTACGGGGCCCTAATGAACACCGGGGAGCTGTTTTTT.

The V call is TRBV5-4, the J call TRBJ2-7; 9 bases map to TRBD1. V gave up 4 bases and J gave up 3 bases; unmatched junction bases: 5. The CDR3 is 14 amino acids. Germline V gene lookup returns CDR1 SGHNT and CDR2 YYREEE (reference sequence). This CDR3 reads CASSVDRGNYEQYF. CDR3 sequence (DNA): TGTGCCAGCAGCGTGGACAGGGGTAACTACGAGCAGTACTTC.

DNA of the CDR3: TGTGCCAGCAGCTTGTTGACAGGGTCTGGCTACACCTTC. As protein: CASSLLTGSGYTF. This rearrangement joins TRBV5-6 to TRBJ1-2; 7 nucleotides align to TRBD1. The V gene's germline CDR1 is SGHDT and CDR2 YYEEEE. The V and J ends lost 1 base and 7 bases, in that order; junction bases with no gene match: 4. CDR3 length equals 13 residues.

V usage is TRBV11-2 and J usage is TRBJ1-1; D is possibly TRBD1 (6 bases). The ends were cut back, 4 bases at V and 0 bases at J, with 9 bases in the middle. This CDR3 is 14 amino acids long. Germline CDR1 is SGHAT and CDR2 is FQNNGV. CDR3 bases: TGTGCCAGCAGCTGGGGACACCTGAACACTGAAGCTTTCTTT. As protein: CASSWGHLNTEAFF. Drawing the rest from reference TRBV11-2 and TRBJ1-1, the complete variable domain is EAGVAQSPRYKIIEKRQSVAFWCNPISGHATLYWYQQILGQGPKLLIQFQNNGVVDDSQLPKDRFSAERLKGVDSTLKIQPAKLEDSAVYLCASSWGHLNTEAFFGQGTRLTVV.

The rearrangement joins TRBV30 to TRBJ2-5, with D perhaps matching TRBD1 (6 bases). Germline assignment: CDR1 GTSNPN and CDR2 SVGIG (reference sequence). The V gene lost 1 base and the J gene lost 5 bases, with 11 bases spanning the gap. The CDR3 sequence is 13 residues long. This CDR3 reads CAWSGGGLETQYF. CDR3 nucleotides: TGTGCCTGGAGTGGAGGGGGTTTGGAGACCCAGTACTTC.

This chain connects TRBV6-5 to TRBJ1-2; 7 bases are a match to TRBD1. The ends lost 6 bases at V and 6 bases at J; junction bases unmatched: 7. Germline V gene sequence: CDR1 MNHEY, CDR2 SVGAGI. The CDR3 is made up of 13 amino acids. The CDR3 DNA reads TGTGCCAGCAGCCCAGGGGGAGATCATGGCTACACCTTC. It encodes CASSPGGDHGYTF.

V gene TRBV15 combines with J gene TRBJ2-3; 8 nucleotides agree with TRBD2. This CDR3 is 18 amino acids long. Germline assignment: CDR1 LNHNV and CDR2 YYDKDF (reference sequence). J was trimmed by 5 bases and V by 0 bases; bases with no gene match: 13. The CDR3 spells CATSRDSATGGLEDTQYF. CDR3 sequence (DNA): TGTGCCACCAGCAGAGATAGCGCGACGGGGGGACTAGAAGATACGCAGTATTTT.

The count of this clone is one. The chain's CDR3 is CASSSKGQGTEAFF. The CDR3 DNA is TGCGCCAGCAGCTCCAAGGGACAGGGCACTGAAGCTTTCTTT. The chain couples TRBV5-1 to TRBJ1-1; 9 bases map to TRBD1. This CDR3 has 14 amino acids. The J segment lost 4 bases and the V segment lost 3 bases, leaving 4 bases of the junction unmatched. The germline gives CDR1 SGHRS, CDR2 YFSETQ.

In its sample, this clone was seen a few times. The chain is built from TRBV4-1 and TRBJ1-3; D is perhaps TRBD1 (6 bases). This CDR3 is built from 17 residues. V lost 1 base and J lost 4, with 17 bases in between. The germline gives CDR1 MGHRA, CDR2 YSYEKL. CDR3 sequence: CASSQGLGGRRGNTIYF. The CDR3 bases are TGCGCCAGCAGCCAAGGGTTGGGGGGCAGAAGGGGAAACACCATATATTTT.

The genes are TRBV18 and TRBJ1-6, with 9 bases lining up with TRBD1. With V trimmed by 4 bases and J by 8 bases, 9 bases remained unmatched. The CDR3 runs to 16 residues. CDR1 is KGHSH and CDR2 is LQKENI in the germline V gene. CDR3 protein: CASSLPGQGSYSPLHF. The CDR3 DNA is TGTGCCAGCTCACTACCGGGACAGGGATCCTATTCACCCCTCCACTTT.

CDR3 DNA: TGTGCCAGCAGTGAAGCGCGCATTAGCGGACTAAGAAGGTCCTACAATGAGCAGTTCTTC. This sequence encodes CASSEARISGLRRSYNEQFF. V is TRBV6-1 and J is TRBJ2-1, with D tentatively TRBD2 (6 bases). Germline V gives CDR1 MNHNS, CDR2 SASEGT. The CDR3 covers 20 residues. V shed 0 bases and J shed 1 base, with 22 bases lying between them.

This chain connects TRBV18 to TRBJ2-3; D is uncertain. The CDR3 has 17 residues. CDR1 and CDR2 (germline): KGHSH, LQKENI. Trimming took 2 bases from V and 1 from J, leaving 16 bases between them. The CDR3 bases are TGTGCCAGCTCACCAACCCCGGCAAGCCGACGCACAGATACGCAGTATTTT. Protein sequence: CASSPTPASRRTDTQYF.

The chain is built from TRBV5-5 and TRBJ2-2; D gene ambiguous. The germline V gene has CDR1 SGHKS and CDR2 YYEKEE (reference sequence). This CDR3 has 14 amino acids. Trimming cost V 0 bases and J 5 bases, with 8 bases left between them. CDR3 sequence reads: CASSLGLVTGELFF. DNA for the CDR3: TGTGCCAGCAGCTTGGGTTTGGTTACCGGGGAGCTGTTTTTT.

This clone was recorded many times. V and J are TRBV30 and TRBJ1-2, with TRBD1 matching over 8 bases. There are 13 residues in the CDR3. CDR1 is GTSNPN and CDR2 is SVGIG in the germline V gene (reference sequence). The V segment lost 8 bases and the J segment 5 bases; nucleotides outside the gene matches: 10. The CDR3 coding sequence is TGTGCCGGCCGACAGGGGCCGTCGTATGGCTACACCTTC. It specifies CAGRQGPSYGYTF.

This chain links TRBV7-9 with TRBJ1-1, with D possibly matching TRBD1 (5 bases). Germline V gene lookup returns CDR1 SEHNR and CDR2 FQNEAQ (reference sequence). V lost 1 base, J lost 5 bases, and 8 bases lay in between. This CDR3 is 13 amino acids long. The CDR3, as DNA: TGTGCCAGCAGCTTAGTAGAGGGGACTGAAGCTTTCTTT. Translated: CASSLVEGTEAFF.

The chain carries TRBV2 and TRBJ1-1; D not resolved. CDR1 and CDR2 (germline): SNHLY, FYNNEI. The CDR3 is made up of 13 amino acids. The ends were cut back, 2 bases at V and 4 bases at J, with 8 bases in the middle. The DNA of the CDR3 is TGTGCCAGCAGTGAAACTCGGGGCACTGAAGCTTTCTTT. Encoded protein: CASSETRGTEAFF.

This clone was seen a single time. This chain connects TRBV12-3 or TRBV12-4 to TRBJ2-1; D may correspond to TRBD1 or TRBD2 (5 bases each). The CDR3 runs 13 residues. V lost 5 bases to trimming and J lost 9 bases, with 14 bases between them. CDR3 sequence reads: CASSLGDVPEQFF. CDR3 DNA: TGTGCCAGCAGTCTGGGGGACGTCCCTGAGCAGTTCTTC.

V gene TRBV7-3 combines with J gene TRBJ1-1; D is unclear. The CDR3 contains 15 residues. Germline loops: CDR1 SGHTA, CDR2 FQGTGA. V was shortened by 5 bases and J by 1 base, with 14 bases between the two germline ends. Written as DNA, the CDR3 is TGTGCCAGCAGCCCCCGGGTGGGGAAGAACACTGAAGCTTTCTTT. It specifies CASSPRVGKNTEAFF.

This clone showed up just a few times. The chain carries TRBV7-9 and TRBJ2-7; 7 positions match TRBD1. Per germline, CDR1 SEHNR and CDR2 FQNEAQ (reference sequence). CDR3 length: 15 residues. Trimming at V came to 5 bases and at J to 2 bases, leaving 9 bases not matched to a gene. The CDR3 region is CASSPGSGGPYEQYF. CDR3 bases: TGTGCCAGCAGCCCAGGGTCAGGGGGTCCCTACGAGCAGTACTTC. Filled out from reference TRBV7-9 and TRBJ2-7, the complete variable domain reads DTGVSQNPRHKITKRGQNVTFRCDPISEHNRLYWYRQTLGQGPEFLTYFQNEAQLEKSRLLSDRFSAERPKGSFSTLEIQRTEQGDSAMYLCASSPGSGGPYEQYFGPGTRLTVT.

The chain recombines TRBV7-8 with TRBJ1-1; the D is unclear. The CDR3 totals 16 residues. CDR1 and CDR2 from the germline V gene are SGHVS and FQNEAQ. Trimming left V 4 bases short and J 5 bases short, with 20 bases between. This CDR3 reads CASSSLGREVGTEAFF. DNA of the CDR3: TGTGCCAGCAGCTCTCTCGGAAGGGAAGTAGGGACTGAAGCTTTCTTT.

The chain has TRBV5-1 and TRBJ2-1; 8 bases fit TRBD1. With 4 bases clipped from V and 0 bases from J, the junction kept 9 bases outside the gene matches. CDR3 length: 17 residues. CDR1 is SGHRS, CDR2 YFSETQ, per germline. The CDR3 DNA is TGCGCCAGCAGCCCAACAGGGGGAAGGAGCTCCTACAATGAGCAGTTCTTC. Its protein product is CASSPTGGRSSYNEQFF.

The V call is TRBV5-1, the J call TRBJ2-1; D is perhaps TRBD2 (5 bases). V was shortened by 3 bases and J by 9 bases, with 10 bases between the two germline ends. The CDR3 covers 12 residues. The germline gives CDR1 SGHRS, CDR2 YFSETQ. Here the CDR3 reads CASSSGGGEQFF. In nucleotides, the CDR3 is TGCGCCAGCAGCTCGGGCGGAGGTGAGCAGTTCTTC.

The chain has TRBV4-3 and TRBJ1-3; D perhaps matches TRBD1 (6 bases). The CDR3 totals 16 residues. With 3 bases removed from V and 4 bases from J, the gap between germline ends came to 16 bases. CDR1 is LGHNA, CDR2 YSLEER, per germline. Here the CDR3 DNA reads TGCGCCAGCAGCCACGTCGGGGGGGCGGAAGGAAACACCATATATTTT. Encoded protein: CASSHVGGAEGNTIYF.

The chain has TRBV5-4 and TRBJ1-1; D not certain. Trimming removed 3 bases at V and 1 base at J, with 10 bases between. CDR3 length: 14 residues. Germline V gene lookup returns CDR1 SGHNT and CDR2 YYREEE (reference sequence). For the CDR3, the DNA is TGTGCCAGCAGCTCACGGGATTCGAACACTGAAGCTTTCTTT. It encodes CASSSRDSNTEAFF.

The chain joins TRBV6-5 to TRBJ1-5; D is perhaps TRBD1 (6 bases). This CDR3 region has 15 residues. The V end was cut by 6 bases, the J end by 3 bases, with 15 bases between. Germline CDR1 and CDR2: MNHEY and SVGAGI. CDR3 in amino acids: CASRLQGSINQPQHF. CDR3 bases: TGTGCCAGCAGATTACAGGGTTCGATCAATCAGCCCCAGCATTTT.

V gene TRBV29-1 combines with J gene TRBJ1-1; possibly TRBD1 for D (6 bases). Trimming took off 6 bases at V and 0 bases at J, with 14 bases between the two ends. In germline, CDR1 is SQVTM, CDR2 ANQGSEA. CDR3 length: 14 residues. CDR3 sequence (DNA): TGCAGCGTCGCCGGGGGGGCTCTGAACACTGAAGCTTTCTTT. Translation gives CSVAGGALNTEAFF.

The V and J genes are TRBV28 and TRBJ2-7; 8 nucleotides match TRBD2. This CDR3 region has 14 residues. The V gene end was trimmed by 3 bases and the J gene end by 5 bases; junction bases not matched to a gene: 6. Germline CDR1 reads MDHEN; CDR2 reads SYDVKM. For the CDR3, the DNA is TGTGCCAGCAGTTTCGGGACTAGAATCCACGAGCAGTACTTC. Translated, it gives CASSFGTRIHEQYF. Full variable domain (rest looked up from reference TRBV28 and TRBJ2-7): DVKVTQSSRYLVKRTGEKVFLECVQDMDHENMFWYRQDPGLGLRLIYFSYDVKMKEKGDIPEGYSVSREKKERFSLILESASTNQTSMYLCASSFGTRIHEQYFGPGTRLTVT.

V is TRBV19 and J is TRBJ1-2; 8 bases map to TRBD1. The CDR3 has 16 amino acids. V gave up 1 base and J gave up 6 bases; unmatched junction bases: 10. Germline V lookup: CDR1 LNHDA, CDR2 SQIVND (reference sequence). The CDR3: CASSIGPGQDHHGYTF. The CDR3 DNA reads TGTGCCAGTAGTATAGGGCCGGGACAGGACCATCATGGCTACACCTTC.

The chain employs TRBV6-2 or TRBV6-3 and TRBJ1-2; 8 positions match TRBD1. V shed 6 bases and J 7 bases; nucleotides not matched to a gene: 10. The CDR3 is 14 amino acids. The germline V gene has CDR1 MNHEY and CDR2 SVGEGT. CDR3 nucleotides: TGTGCCAGCAGCCCCACCTCGACAGGGGCTGGCTACACCTTC. This encodes CASSPTSTGAGYTF.